This T cell receptor beta chain originates from a study of graft-versus-host responses after intestinal transplantation. Across the whole study: Every one of the recipients received anti-thymocyte globulin induction and afterwards took tacrolimus and steroids for roughly three years. Study outcomes and limitations: GvH clones surfaced in recipient marrow, some emerging earlier in ileum or blood.

The CDR3 covers 13 residues. CDR1 is MNHNY, CDR2 SVGAGI, per germline (reference sequence). Between the trimmed V and J ends, which lost 4 bases and 0 bases, there was a span of 7 bases. Regarding this clone: The antigen is unknown.

Assay: immunoSEQ multiplex PCR; the TCRdb copy retains only in-frame clones and omits some. The data show about 120,000 clones, with about 95% seen just once and 3% to 4% held by the top ten. The origin of this receptor is a human donor who received an intestinal transplant. Sequencing was performed on unstimulated CD8+ T cells sorted from spleen or lymph node cells, taken before intestinal transplant. The V gene is TRBV6-6, the J gene TRBJ2-7; D not resolved. The CDR3 DNA is TGTGCCAGCAGTTCTAACGGCTCCTACGAGCAGTACTTC. Translating it yields CASSSNGSYEQYF.